The 19 T cell receptor beta chains below were found in one sample sequenced in a study of molecular identifiers for immune sequencing clone quantification. TCRdb redid the calling of the PCR reads with MiXCR, one entry per CDR3 protein. The sample gives some 650,000 distinct CDR3 sequences, nearly 20% of which show up once; roughly 0.9% is in the top ten. Sequencing was performed on naive CD8+ T cells from blood, with Jurkat cell RNA spiked in. Indicated subset: FACS-sorted CD8+CD4-CCR7+CD45RA+ naive T cells. Receptor source: a human donor in good health. Some libraries in this study had Jurkat cell RNA spiked in.

This clonotype came up many times. This sequence joins TRBV5-1 and TRBJ2-7; 11 bases match TRBD1. This CDR3 is built from 15 residues. The V gene's germline CDR1 is SGHRS and CDR2 YFSETQ. J gave up 4 bases and V 4 bases, and 7 bases lay outside the gene matches. CDR3 in amino acids: CASSPYGQGAYEQYF. CDR3 sequence (DNA): TGCGCCAGCAGCCCTTACGGACAGGGGGCATACGAGCAGTACTTC.

A word on this clonotype: One end of the junction fails to match germline, which may point to a read error. This chain uses TRBV27 with TRBJ2-2, with D uncertain. Germline CDR1 and CDR2: MNHEY and SMNVEV (reference sequence). The CDR3 runs 13 residues. DNA for the CDR3: TGTGCCGGCAGAGTTTCCGGGACCGGGGAGCTGTTTTTT. Residues: CAGRVSGTGELFF.

This clonotype was counted many times. The chain employs TRBV27 and TRBJ2-7; the D gene is possibly TRBD2 (5 bases). Trimming cost V 5 bases and J 6 bases, with 11 bases left between them. CDR3 length equals 12 residues. CDR1 and CDR2 (germline): MNHEY, SMNVEV (reference sequence). The CDR3 region has the DNA TGTGCCAGCAGTCCGCGCGGGCGCGAGCAGTACTTC. It translates to CASSPRGREQYF.

Of note for this clonotype: A junction end diverges from the germline sequence, so it may reflect a read error. This chain uses TRBV12-3 or TRBV12-4 with TRBJ2-5; TRBD2 matches at 15 bases. This CDR3 contains 16 residues. CDR3: CASSRTSGGAGETQCF. In nucleotides, the CDR3 is TGTGCCAGCAGTAGGACTAGCGGGGGGGCGGGCGAGACCCAGTGCTTC.

As for this clonotype: A much larger clone lies one base from this, so it may be a read error. The rearrangement joins TRBV6-2 or TRBV6-3 to TRBJ2-5; a possible D gene is TRBD1 (5 bases). The length of the CDR3 is 16 residues. Germline V gives CDR1 MNHEY, CDR2 SVGEGT. The DNA of the CDR3 is TGTGCCGGCAGACGTCTAGGGGTCCCCTCGAAAGAGACCCAGTACTTC. Translating it yields CAGRRLGVPSKETQYF.

This clonotype was observed at least ten times. J is TRBJ2-2 and V is TRBV7-2, with D hard to call. The CDR3 totals 13 residues. Trimming removed 7 bases from V and 4 bases from J, with 10 bases in between. CDR1 and CDR2 from the germline V gene are SGHTA and FQGNSA. The CDR3 here is CASTHPLTGELFF. In DNA form, the CDR3 reads TGTGCCAGCACCCACCCCCTCACCGGGGAGCTGTTTTTT. The full variable domain, its missing parts supplied by reference TRBV7-2 and TRBJ2-2, is GAGVSQSPSNKVTEKGKDVELRCDPISGHTALYWYRQSLGQGLEFLIYFQGNSAPDKSGLPSDRFSAERTGGSVSTLTIQRTQQEDSAVYLCASTHPLTGELFFGEGSRLTVL.

As concerns this clonotype: This may arise from a read error, as a much more abundant clone is one base away. This likely comes from a read error, as the CDR3 has no conserved phenylalanine or tryptophan at its end. The V gene is TRBV5-3, the J gene TRBJ1-1, with unresolved D. TRBV5-3 counts as an open reading frame of uncertain function. The CDR3 spans 12 residues. The CDR3 nucleotides are TGTGCCAGCAGCTTCATGGGCACTGAAGCTTTCCTT. Encoded protein: CASSFMGTEAFL.

The V call is TRBV6-5, the J call TRBJ2-1; 8 bases are shared with TRBD1. Germline values: CDR1 MNHEY, CDR2 SVGAGI. With 2 bases clipped from V and 8 bases from J, the junction kept 8 bases outside the gene matches. CDR3 length: 15 amino acids. The CDR3 nucleotides read TGTGCCAGCAGTTACCAGGACAGGGTAAGGGATGAGCAGTTCTTC. Protein product: CASSYQDRVRDEQFF.

The table lists this clonotype with a count of one. Given a much more abundant clone one base away, this may be a read error. The CDR3 ends on some other residue instead of the conserved phenylalanine or tryptophan, so this is likely a read error. The chain has TRBV11-2 and TRBJ1-1; possibly TRBD1 for D (5 bases). CDR3 length: 13 residues. Trimming took 3 bases from V and 6 from J, leaving 11 bases between them. Germline loops: CDR1 SGHAT, CDR2 FQNNGV. The CDR3 sequence: CASSFLTGSEAFS. CDR3 nucleotides: TGTGCCAGCAGCTTTCTCACAGGTTCTGAAGCTTTCTCT.

This clonotype was seen ten or more times. V is TRBV27 and J is TRBJ1-6; the D is unclear. V gave up 2 bases and J gave up 10 bases, with 12 bases separating them. Per the germline V gene, CDR1 is MNHEY and CDR2 is SMNVEV (reference sequence). The CDR3 is 14 residues long. The CDR3 DNA reads TGTGCCAGCAGTTTAAAGGGAAGCAGCTCACCCCTCCACTTT. It encodes CASSLKGSSSPLHF.

This clonotype was found many times. The chain is built from TRBV7-6 and TRBJ2-3, with D tentatively TRBD1 or TRBD2 (5 bases each). The CDR3 contains 15 residues. The germline V gene has CDR1 SGHVS and CDR2 FNYEAQ. Deletions cut 6 bases from V and 3 bases from J, with 16 bases between. DNA of the CDR3: TGTGCCAGCAGAGCCGGAGAGGGACCAACAGATACGCAGTATTTT. Translation gives CASRAGEGPTDTQYF. The complete variable domain, with remaining parts taken from reference TRBV7-6 and TRBJ2-3, reads GAGVSQSPRYKVTKRGQDVALRCDPISGHVSLYWYRQALGQGPEFLTYFNYEAQQDKSGLPNDRFSAERPEGSISTLTIQRTEQRDSAMYRCASRAGEGPTDTQYFGPGTRLTVL.

This clonotype has a count of ten or more. CDR3 bases: TGTGCCAGCAGCCGGGTGGAGGGTATGAACACTGAAGCTTTCTTT. Translation gives CASSRVEGMNTEAFF. The chain has TRBV12-3 or TRBV12-4 and TRBJ1-1, with D uncertain. Trimming shortened V by 6 bases and J by 0 bases, and 14 bases separated the two germline ends. The CDR3 length is 15 residues.

This clonotype appeared many times. The chain is built from TRBV7-8 and TRBJ2-7; D gene unclear. The CDR3 spans 12 residues. CDR1 and CDR2 (germline): SGHVS, FQNEAQ. V dropped 11 bases and J dropped 2 bases, with 13 bases sitting between them. The CDR3 bases are TGTGCCTCCCGGGCTGGTACCTACGAGCAGTACTTC. The encoded protein is CASRAGTYEQYF.

This clonotype was counted ten times or more. This sequence joins TRBV4-1 and TRBJ2-7; D unresolved. The CDR3 contains 14 residues. Germline loops: CDR1 MGHRA, CDR2 YSYEKL. Trimming shortened V by 1 base and J by 2 bases, and 9 bases separated the two germline ends. The CDR3 sequence is CASSQGAVAYEQYF. The DNA of the CDR3 is TGCGCCAGCAGCCAAGGCGCGGTTGCCTACGAGCAGTACTTC.

This clonotype has ten or more counts. This chain links TRBV29-1 with TRBJ1-2; possible D gene TRBD1, 5 bases. From germline, CDR1 is SQVTM and CDR2 ANQGSEA. The CDR3 contains 14 residues. CDR3 sequence: CSISAGFRNYGYTF. In DNA, the CDR3 is TGCAGTATTTCTGCAGGGTTTCGTAACTATGGCTACACCTTC.

This clonotype showed up many times. J is TRBJ2-7 and V is TRBV27; TRBD1 matches 8 bases. CDR1 and CDR2 from the germline V gene are MNHEY and SMNVEV (reference sequence). The CDR3 length is 14 residues. The V gene end was trimmed by 8 bases and the J gene end by 4 bases; junction bases not matched to a gene: 10. In DNA form, the CDR3 reads TGTGCCAGCGGTCCTTCCAGGGGGCAGTACGAGCAGTACTTC. Translation gives CASGPSRGQYEQYF.

This clonotype was counted between two and nine times. The rearrangement uses TRBV2 and TRBJ2-1; the D gene is possibly TRBD2 (7 bases). The germline V gene has CDR1 SNHLY and CDR2 FYNNEI. The CDR3 is 19 amino acids. V was cut by 1 base and J by 1 base, with 20 bases left in between. CDR3 coding DNA: TGTGCCAGCAGTGAAGTTGGGGGGGGCCCCCTAGTTTCCTACAATGAGCAGTTCTTC. Its translation: CASSEVGGGPLVSYNEQFF. Using reference TRBV2 and TRBJ2-1 for the parts outside the CDR3, the full variable domain is EPEVTQTPSHQVTQMGQEVILRCVPISNHLYFYWYRQILGQKVEFLVSFYNNEISEKSEIFDDQFSVERPDGSNFTLKIRSTKLEDSAMYFCASSEVGGGPLVSYNEQFFGPGTRLTVL.

At least ten counts were recorded for this clonotype. This chain connects TRBV7-2 to TRBJ2-2; weak D call: TRBD1 (5 bases). The CDR3 spans 13 residues. The V gene's germline CDR1 is SGHTA and CDR2 FQGNSA. Trimming removed 3 bases from V and 6 bases from J, with 8 bases in between. DNA of the CDR3: TGTGCCAGCAGCTTTATAGGGGCCGGGGAGCTGTTTTTT. Amino acid sequence: CASSFIGAGELFF.

The chain is built from TRBV30 and TRBJ1-3; D is uncertain. Germline assignment: CDR1 GTSNPN and CDR2 SVGIG (reference sequence). Trimming shortened V by 4 bases and J by 0 bases, and 10 bases separated the two germline ends. CDR3 length: 14 residues. CDR3 in DNA: TGTGCCTGGAACCTCGAGAACTCTGGAAACACCATATATTTT. Residues: CAWNLENSGNTIYF.